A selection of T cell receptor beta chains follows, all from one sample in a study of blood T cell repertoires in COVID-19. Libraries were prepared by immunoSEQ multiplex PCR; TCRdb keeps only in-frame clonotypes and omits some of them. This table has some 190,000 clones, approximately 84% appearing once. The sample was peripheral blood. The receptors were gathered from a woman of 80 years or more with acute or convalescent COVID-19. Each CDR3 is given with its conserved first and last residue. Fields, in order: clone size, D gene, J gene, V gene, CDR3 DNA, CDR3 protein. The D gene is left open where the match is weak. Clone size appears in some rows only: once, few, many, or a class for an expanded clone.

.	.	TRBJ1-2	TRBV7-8	TGTGCCAGCAGCCGTACAGGGTCCAACTATGGCTACACCTTC	CASSRTGSNYGYTF
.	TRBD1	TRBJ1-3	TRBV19	TGTGCCAGCTCCGGGGGACAGGGTAGAAACACCATATATTTT	CASSGGQGRNTIYF
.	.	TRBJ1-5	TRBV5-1	TGCGCCAGCAGCCCGGGGTCTAGAAACAATCAGCCCCAGCATTTT	CASSPGSRNNQPQHF
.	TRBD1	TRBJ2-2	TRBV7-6	TGTGCCAGCAGCCCTCGCTCCGGGACAGGGTTTTTCCCCGGGGAGCTGTTTTTT	CASSPRSGTGFFPGELFF
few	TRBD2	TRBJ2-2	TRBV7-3	TGTGCCAGCAGCACACTCGGGACTAGTACGATCGGGGAGCTGTTTTTT	CASSTLGTSTIGELFF
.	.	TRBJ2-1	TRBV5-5	TGTGCCAGCAGCTTGGACGGGGGAGTCCTTATCAATGAGCAGTTCTTC	CASSLDGGVLINEQFF
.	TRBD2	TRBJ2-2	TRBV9	TGTGCCAGCAGCGTAGTGGCTAGCGGGAGCGCCACGAACACCGGGGAGCTGTTTTTT	CASSVVASGSATNTGELFF
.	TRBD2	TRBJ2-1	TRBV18	TGTGCCAGCTCACCCCCTAGCGGCACTAGGTCTAACAATGAGCAGTTCTTC	CASSPPSGTRSNNEQFF
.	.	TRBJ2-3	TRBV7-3	TGTGCCAGCAGCTTCCTTAGTGGAGATACGCAGTATTTT	CASSFLSGDTQYF
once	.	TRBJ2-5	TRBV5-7	TGTGCCAGCAGCCAAAGGACAGATCAAGAGACCCAGTACTTC	CASSQRTDQETQYF
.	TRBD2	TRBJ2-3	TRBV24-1	TGTGCCACCGGGCTAGCGGGAGTATGGGATACGCAGTATTTT	CATGLAGVWDTQYF
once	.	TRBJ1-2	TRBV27	TGTGCCAGCAGTGACTTCAGGGCCGGTAACTATGGCTACACCTTC	CASSDFRAGNYGYTF
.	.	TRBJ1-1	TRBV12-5	TGTGCTAGTGGTTTGATCGACACTGAAGCTTTCTTT	CASGLIDTEAFF
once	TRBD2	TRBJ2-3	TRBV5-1	TGCGCCAGCAGCTTAGTCGATCGGTTACGCGGGAGGGATAGCACAGATACGCAGTATTTT	CASSLVDRLRGRDSTDTQYF
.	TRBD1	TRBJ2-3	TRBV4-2	TGTGCCAGCAGCCCTTCGACAGGGGGGAGCACAGATACGCAGTATTTT	CASSPSTGGSTDTQYF
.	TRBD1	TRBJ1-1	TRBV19	TGTGCCAGTAGTGCCCAACAGGGGGCGCGGGACACTGAAGCTTTCTTT	CASSAQQGARDTEAFF
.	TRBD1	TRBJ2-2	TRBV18	TGTGCCAGCTCACCGAACAGGGGACCCCGGGGCACCGGGGAGCTGTTTTTT	CASSPNRGPRGTGELFF
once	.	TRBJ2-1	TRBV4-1	TGCGCCAGCAGTCTAAGCGGTAGTTCGCTCAATGAGCAGTTCTTC	CASSLSGSSLNEQFF
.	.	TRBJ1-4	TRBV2	TGTGCCAGCAGTGTATATGATGAAAAACTGTTTTTT	CASSVYDEKLFF
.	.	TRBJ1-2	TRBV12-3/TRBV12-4	TGTGCCAGCAGACCCACAGGAGACTATGGCTACACCTTC	CASRPTGDYGYTF
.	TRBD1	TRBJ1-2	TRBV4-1	TGCGCCAGCAGCCTAATAGGACAGGGGAACTATGGCTACACCTTC	CASSLIGQGNYGYTF
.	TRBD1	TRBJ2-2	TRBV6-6	TGTGCCAGCAGAGAACAGGGGGGCGGGGAGCTGTTTTTT	CASREQGGGELFF
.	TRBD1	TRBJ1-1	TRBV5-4	TGTGCCAGCAGCTTGTTCACAGGGGGCTACACTGAAGCTTTCTTT	CASSLFTGGYTEAFF
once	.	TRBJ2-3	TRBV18	TGTGCCAGCTCACCACTACCAACAGGGTTCACAGATACGCAGTATTTT	CASSPLPTGFTDTQYF
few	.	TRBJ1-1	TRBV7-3	TGTGCCAGCAGCCGAGATTCAGGGAACACTGAAGCTTTCTTT	CASSRDSGNTEAFF
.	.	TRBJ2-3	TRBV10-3	TGTGCCATCCGCGAGGCCTCTAGCACAGATACGCAGTATTTT	CAIREASSTDTQYF
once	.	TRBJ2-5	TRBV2	TGTGCCAGCGGCCGAGAGACCCAGTACTTC	CASGRETQYF
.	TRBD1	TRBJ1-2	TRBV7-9	TGTGCCAGCAGCTCCTGGGACAGGGAGAACTATGGCTACACCTTC	CASSSWDRENYGYTF
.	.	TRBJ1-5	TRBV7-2	TGTGCCAGCAGTCCGAGGGAATTTATAGGTCAGCCCCAGCATTTT	CASSPREFIGQPQHF
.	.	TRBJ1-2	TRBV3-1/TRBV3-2	TGTGCCAGCAGTCTAGGCAGGGGCCATGGCTACACCTTC	CASSLGRGHGYTF
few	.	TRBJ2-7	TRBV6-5	TGTGCCAGCAGTTACGGCTCAGGTCAATACGAGCAGTACTTC	CASSYGSGQYEQYF
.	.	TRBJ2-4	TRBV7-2	TGTGCCAGCAGCTTAGGACTGTCTAGGACAGCAAACATTCAGTACTTC	CASSLGLSRTANIQYF
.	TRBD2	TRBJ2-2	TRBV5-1	TGCGCCAGCAGCTTGAGTCTAGCGGCGCCCGGGGAGCTGTTTTTT	CASSLSLAAPGELFF
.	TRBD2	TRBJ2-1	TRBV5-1	TGCGCCAGCAGCTTGGCCCTGGGGGGGGGCAATGAGCAGTTCTTC	CASSLALGGGNEQFF
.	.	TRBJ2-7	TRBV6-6	TGTGCCAGCAGTTACGGTTGGAGGATTAATTTCTACGAGCAGTACTTC	CASSYGWRINFYEQYF
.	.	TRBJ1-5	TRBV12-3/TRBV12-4	TGTGCCAGCAGCTTTAGCAATCAGCCCCAGCATTTT	CASSFSNQPQHF
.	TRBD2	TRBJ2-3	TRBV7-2	TGTGCCAGCAGCCCCGCGCGGCTAGCGGGAGGCAGGGCAGATACGCAGTATTTT	CASSPARLAGGRADTQYF
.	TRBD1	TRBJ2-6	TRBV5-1	TGCGCCAGCAGCCCTGGACAGGGTGGTGGGGCCAACGTCCTGACTTTC	CASSPGQGGGANVLTF
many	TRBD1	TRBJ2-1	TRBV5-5	TGTGCCAGCAGCCCGATTGGACAGGGGAAGGCCTACAATGAGCAGTTCTTC	CASSPIGQGKAYNEQFF
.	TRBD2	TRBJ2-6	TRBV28	TGTGCCAGCAACAGTCTAGCGGCTGGGGCCAACGTCCTGACTTTC	CASNSLAAGANVLTF
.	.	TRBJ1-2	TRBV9	TGTGCCAGCAGCGGTCAGGTACTTCACACTAACTATGGCTACACCTTC	CASSGQVLHTNYGYTF
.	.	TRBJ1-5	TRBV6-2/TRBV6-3	TGTGCCAGCAGTTATGGTGGACAGCAAGTCAATCAGCCCCAGCATTTT	CASSYGGQQVNQPQHF
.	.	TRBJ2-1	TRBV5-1	TGCGCCAGCAGCTTGGCTACCTCGGAGGATGAGCAGTTCTTC	CASSLATSEDEQFF
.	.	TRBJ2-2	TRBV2	TGTGCCAGCAGCGAAATTCCAGGGGCCACCGGGGAGCTGTTTTTT	CASSEIPGATGELFF
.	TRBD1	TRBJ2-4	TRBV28	TGTGCCAGTAGAGCAGGGGGCAAAGGGGCAATAGCCAAAAACATTCAGTACTTC	CASRAGGKGAIAKNIQYF
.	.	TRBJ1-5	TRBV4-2	TGTGCCAGCAGCCTAGATAGCACCCCTCACCAGCCCCAGCATTTT	CASSLDSTPHQPQHF
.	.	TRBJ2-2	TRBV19	TGTGCCAGTAGTAGAAGCGGTTGGAACACCGGGGAGCTGTTTTTT	CASSRSGWNTGELFF
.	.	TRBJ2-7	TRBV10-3	TGTGCCTCCTCAAGCGTCTACGAGCAGTACTTC	CASSSVYEQYF
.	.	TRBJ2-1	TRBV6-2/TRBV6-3	TGTGCCAGCAGTTACCCGTTGGGAGGCAACTCCTACAATGAGCAGTTCTTC	CASSYPLGGNSYNEQFF
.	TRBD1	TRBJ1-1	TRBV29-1	TGCAGCGTTGACCGACAGGGGGCGCTTTCCACTGAAGCTTTCTTT	CSVDRQGALSTEAFF
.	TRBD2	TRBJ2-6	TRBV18	TGTGCCAGCTCCTCTCAGCGGGACTTAGCATCATTTGGGGCCAACGTCCTGACTTTC	CASSSQRDLASFGANVLTF
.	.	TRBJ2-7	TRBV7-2	TGTGCCAGCAGCCGCCCGACAAAAGAGTACGAGCAGTACTTC	CASSRPTKEYEQYF
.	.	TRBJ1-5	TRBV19	TGTGCCAGTAGTATGTTCTCAGGCTTCAATCAGCCCCAGCATTTT	CASSMFSGFNQPQHF
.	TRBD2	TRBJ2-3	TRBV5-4	TGTGCCAGCAGCCAGACTAGCGGGAGTGCAGATACGCAGTATTTT	CASSQTSGSADTQYF